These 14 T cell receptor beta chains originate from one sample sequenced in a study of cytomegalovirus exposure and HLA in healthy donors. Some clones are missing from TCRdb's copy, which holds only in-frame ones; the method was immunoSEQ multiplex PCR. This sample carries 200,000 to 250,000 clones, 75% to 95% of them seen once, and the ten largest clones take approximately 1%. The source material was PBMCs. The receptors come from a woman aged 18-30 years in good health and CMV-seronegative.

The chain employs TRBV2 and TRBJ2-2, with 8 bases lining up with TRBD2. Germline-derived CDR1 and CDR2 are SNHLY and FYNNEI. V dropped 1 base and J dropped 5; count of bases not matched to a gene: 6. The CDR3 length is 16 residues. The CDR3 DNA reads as TGTGCCAGCAGTGAAGAGGGATTAGCGGGGACCGGGGAGCTGTTTTTT. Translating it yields CASSEEGLAGTGELFF.

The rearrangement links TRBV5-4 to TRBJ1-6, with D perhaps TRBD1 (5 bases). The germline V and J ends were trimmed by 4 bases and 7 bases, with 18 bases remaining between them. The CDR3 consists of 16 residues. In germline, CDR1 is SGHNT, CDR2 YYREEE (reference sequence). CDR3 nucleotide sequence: TGTGCCAGCAGCGGGGGGAGTGGACCTTTCAATTCACCCCTCCACTTT. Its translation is CASSGGSGPFNSPLHF.

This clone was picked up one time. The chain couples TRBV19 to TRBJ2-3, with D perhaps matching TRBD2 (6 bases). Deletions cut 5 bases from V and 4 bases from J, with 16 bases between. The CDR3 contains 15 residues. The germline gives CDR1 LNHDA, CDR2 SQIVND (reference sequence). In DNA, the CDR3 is TGTGCCAGTAGTGCCACCGCCGGGAGCCCAGATACGCAGTATTTT. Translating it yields CASSATAGSPDTQYF.

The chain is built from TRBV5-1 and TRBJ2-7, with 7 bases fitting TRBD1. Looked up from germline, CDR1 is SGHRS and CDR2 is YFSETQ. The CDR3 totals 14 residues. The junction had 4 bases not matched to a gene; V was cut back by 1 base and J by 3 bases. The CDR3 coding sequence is TGCGCCAGCAGCTTGTCAAGGGGGCTCTACGAGCAGTACTTC. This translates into CASSLSRGLYEQYF. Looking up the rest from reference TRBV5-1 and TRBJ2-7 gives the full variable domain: KAGVTQTPRYLIKTRGQQVTLSCSPISGHRSVSWYQQTPGQGLQFLFEYFSETQRNKGNFPGRFSGRQFSNSRSEMNVSTLELGDSALYLCASSLSRGLYEQYFGPGTRLTVT.

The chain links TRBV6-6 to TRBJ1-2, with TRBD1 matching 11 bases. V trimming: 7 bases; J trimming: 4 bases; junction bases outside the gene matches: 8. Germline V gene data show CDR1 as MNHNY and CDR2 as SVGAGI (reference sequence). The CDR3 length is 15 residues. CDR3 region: CASTDRTGGVYGYTF. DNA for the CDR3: TGTGCCAGCACCGACCGGACAGGGGGCGTCTATGGCTACACCTTC.

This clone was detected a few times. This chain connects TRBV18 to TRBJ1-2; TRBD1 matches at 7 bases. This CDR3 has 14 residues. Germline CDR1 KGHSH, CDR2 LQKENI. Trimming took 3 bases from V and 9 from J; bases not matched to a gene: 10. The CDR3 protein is CASSPETTGTRYTF. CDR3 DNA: TGTGCCAGCTCACCGGAGACGACAGGGACGCGCTACACCTTC.

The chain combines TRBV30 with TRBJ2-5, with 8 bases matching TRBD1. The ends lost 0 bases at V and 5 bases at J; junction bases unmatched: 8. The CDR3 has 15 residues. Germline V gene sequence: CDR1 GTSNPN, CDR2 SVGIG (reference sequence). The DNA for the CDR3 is TGTGCCTGGAGTGTACCGGGGCAGGGGGCTGAGACCCAGTACTTC. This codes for CAWSVPGQGAETQYF.

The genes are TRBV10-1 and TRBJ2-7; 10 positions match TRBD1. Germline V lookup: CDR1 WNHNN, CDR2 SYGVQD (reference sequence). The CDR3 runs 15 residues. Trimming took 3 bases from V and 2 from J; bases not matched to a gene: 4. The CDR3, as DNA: TGCGCCAGCAGTGACGGGACAGGGGATACCTACGAGCAGTACTTC. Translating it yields CASSDGTGDTYEQYF.

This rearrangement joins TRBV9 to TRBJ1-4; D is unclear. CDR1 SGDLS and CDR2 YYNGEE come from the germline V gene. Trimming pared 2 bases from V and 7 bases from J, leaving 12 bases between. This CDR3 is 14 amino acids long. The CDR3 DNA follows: TGTGCCAGCAGCGTTGGGCCCAAGCTTGAAAAACTGTTTTTT. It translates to CASSVGPKLEKLFF.

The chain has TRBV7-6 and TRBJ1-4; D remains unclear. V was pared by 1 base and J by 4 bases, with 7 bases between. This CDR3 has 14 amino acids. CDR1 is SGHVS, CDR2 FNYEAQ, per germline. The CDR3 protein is CASSLDRSNEKLFF. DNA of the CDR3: TGTGCCAGCAGCTTAGACAGAAGTAATGAAAAACTGTTTTTT.

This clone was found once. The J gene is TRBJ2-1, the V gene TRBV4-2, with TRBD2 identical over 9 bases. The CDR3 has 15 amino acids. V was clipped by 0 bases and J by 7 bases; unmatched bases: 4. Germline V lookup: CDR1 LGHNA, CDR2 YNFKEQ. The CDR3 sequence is CASSQDPLAGNEQFF. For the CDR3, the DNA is TGTGCCAGCAGCCAAGATCCCCTAGCGGGAAATGAGCAGTTCTTC.

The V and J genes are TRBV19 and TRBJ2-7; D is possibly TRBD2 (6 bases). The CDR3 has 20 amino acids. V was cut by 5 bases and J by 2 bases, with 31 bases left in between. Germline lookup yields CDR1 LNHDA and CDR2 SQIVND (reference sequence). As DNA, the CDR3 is TGTGCCAGTAGTCACCCGGTCGGGAGTAGCGGAAAGATGACTCCCTACGAGCAGTACTTC. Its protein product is CASSHPVGSSGKMTPYEQYF. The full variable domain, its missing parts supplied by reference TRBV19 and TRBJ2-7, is DGGITQSPKYLFRKEGQNVTLSCEQNLNHDAMYWYRQDPGQGLRLIYYSQIVNDFQKGDIAEGYSVSREKKESFPLTVTSAQKNPTAFYLCASSHPVGSSGKMTPYEQYFGPGTRLTVT.

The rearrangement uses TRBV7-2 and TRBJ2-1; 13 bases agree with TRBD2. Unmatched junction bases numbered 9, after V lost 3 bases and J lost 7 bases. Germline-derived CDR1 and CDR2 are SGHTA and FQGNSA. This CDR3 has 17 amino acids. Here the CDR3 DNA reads TGTGCCAGCAGCTTTGGACTAGCGGGAGTCGTGGGGAATGAGCAGTTCTTC. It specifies CASSFGLAGVVGNEQFF.

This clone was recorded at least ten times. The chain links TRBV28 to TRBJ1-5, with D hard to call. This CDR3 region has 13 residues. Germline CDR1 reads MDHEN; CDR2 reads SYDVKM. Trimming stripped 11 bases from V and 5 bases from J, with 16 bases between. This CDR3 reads CAAYRRKHQPQHF. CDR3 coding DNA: TGTGCCGCCTATCGCAGGAAGCATCAGCCCCAGCATTTT.